This entry concerns a single TCR beta chain. This entry is derived from a study of T-cell reconstitution after alpha-beta-depleted transplantation in children. Trimming cost V 0 bases and J 7 bases, with 22 bases left between them. This CDR3 region has 18 residues. In germline, CDR1 is LGHDT, CDR2 YNNKEL (reference sequence). Unique molecular identifiers were used in preparing the TCRbeta library. TCRdb itself ran the PCR reads through MiXCR, one entry per CDR3 protein. The sample gives a few hundred thousand distinct CDR3 sequences, 9.9% of which show up once; about a tenth is in the top ten. The receptor was isolated from a human donor who donated a stem cell graft to a child with SCID. Sequencing used PBMCs from the stem cell graft donor, obtained from the stem cell graft. This rearrangement joins TRBV3-1 to TRBJ1-5; perhaps TRBD1 as D (6 bases). The CDR3 DNA reads as TGTGCCAGCAGCCAAGAAGTTCCTCGCAGGGGTTGGGCGCAGCCCCAGCATTTT. Encoded protein: CASSQEVPRRGWAQPQHF.